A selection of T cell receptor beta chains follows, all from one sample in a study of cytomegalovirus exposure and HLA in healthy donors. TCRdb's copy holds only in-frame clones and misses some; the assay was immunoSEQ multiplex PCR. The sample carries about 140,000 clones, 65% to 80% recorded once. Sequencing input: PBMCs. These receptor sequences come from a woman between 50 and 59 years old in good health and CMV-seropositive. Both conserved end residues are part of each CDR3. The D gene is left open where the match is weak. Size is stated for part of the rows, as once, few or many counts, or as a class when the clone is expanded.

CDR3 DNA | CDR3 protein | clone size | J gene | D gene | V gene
TGTGCCAGCAGGCCGGGGGGGACAGATACGCAGTATTTT | CASRPGGTDTQYF | once | TRBJ2-3 | TRBD2 | TRBV28
TGTGCTAGTGGTTTGGGTCGGGGGACCCCCTATGGCTACACCTTC | CASGLGRGTPYGYTF | NA | TRBJ1-2 | NA | TRBV12-5
TGTGCCAGCAGTGAACAAAAGAACACTGAAGCTTTCTTT | CASSEQKNTEAFF | NA | TRBJ1-1 | NA | TRBV6-1
TGCAGCGGGACAGGAATCACCGGGGAGCTGTTTTTT | CSGTGITGELFF | once | TRBJ2-2 | TRBD1 | TRBV29-1
TGTGCCAGCAGTTCGACAGGGGAGGGGTCTTACGAGCAGTACTTC | CASSSTGEGSYEQYF | NA | TRBJ2-7 | NA | TRBV28
TGTGCCAGTAGTCTTTTTGGACAGGCGAACTATGGCTACACCTTC | CASSLFGQANYGYTF | NA | TRBJ1-2 | TRBD1 | TRBV19
TGCAGCGTTGAAGATGAAGACATGTATGGCTACACCTTC | CSVEDEDMYGYTF | NA | TRBJ1-2 | NA | TRBV29-1
TGTGCCTCAAACGGGCGGGGGGGCGGCACAGATACGCAGTATTTT | CASNGRGGGTDTQYF | NA | TRBJ2-3 | TRBD2 | TRBV30
TGTGCCAGCAGTGAAGCCGGGGGACAGGGACACTTC | CASSEAGGQGHF | NA | TRBJ2-5 | TRBD1 | TRBV6-1
TGTGCCAGCTCCCAGGGGCTGTCCTACGAGCAGTACTTC | CASSQGLSYEQYF | NA | TRBJ2-7 | NA | TRBV6-5
TGTGCCAGCTCACCCCGAACAGGGGGCGTGGGCTACGAGCAGTACTTC | CASSPRTGGVGYEQYF | NA | TRBJ2-7 | TRBD1 | TRBV18
TGCGCCAGCAGCCGAGTCCTTCTGAGCAATCAGCCCCAGCATTTT | CASSRVLLSNQPQHF | NA | TRBJ1-5 | NA | TRBV4-1
TGTGCCAGCAGCTCCCGGACAGGGGAAGATACGCAGTATTTT | CASSSRTGEDTQYF | NA | TRBJ2-3 | TRBD1 | TRBV13
TGTGCCAGTGGGGACACCCCGGACGGGTACGAGCAGTACTTC | CASGDTPDGYEQYF | once | TRBJ2-7 | NA | TRBV2
TGTGCCTGGAGTGTACAGGGAGCTAACTATGGCTACACCTTC | CAWSVQGANYGYTF | NA | TRBJ1-2 | NA | TRBV30
TGTGCCAGCACTGGGACAGGGGGGGGTTCACCCCTCCACTTT | CASTGTGGGSPLHF | once | TRBJ1-6 | TRBD1 | TRBV2
TGTGCCACCAGCAGAGTGACAGGGGCCTACGAGCAGTACTTC | CATSRVTGAYEQYF | NA | TRBJ2-7 | TRBD1 | TRBV15
TGCGCCAGCAGCCAACTCTACAGGGTCGACACCGGGGAGCTGTTTTTT | CASSQLYRVDTGELFF | NA | TRBJ2-2 | NA | TRBV4-3
TGCAGCGTTGCCATGACAGGCTCTGGAAACACCATATATTTT | CSVAMTGSGNTIYF | NA | TRBJ1-3 | NA | TRBV29-1
TGTGCCAGCAGCCTTAAACAGGGAAGGGGCACTGAAGCTTTCTTT | CASSLKQGRGTEAFF | NA | TRBJ1-1 | NA | TRBV5-6
TGTGCCAGCAGCCAAGGACTAGCGGGGGGCGCTCCCCGCAATGAGCAGTTCTTC | CASSQGLAGGAPRNEQFF | NA | TRBJ2-1 | TRBD2 | TRBV7-2
TGTGCCATCAGAACCGACAGGGGAAACACAGATACGCAGTATTTT | CAIRTDRGNTDTQYF | NA | TRBJ2-3 | TRBD1 | TRBV10-3
TGTGCCAGCACCCGGAGCTCCTACGAGCAGTACTTC | CASTRSSYEQYF | few | TRBJ2-7 | NA | TRBV6-4
TGCAGCGTTGGGACAGGGGTTAGCAATCAGCCCCAGCATTTT | CSVGTGVSNQPQHF | NA | TRBJ1-5 | TRBD1 | TRBV29-1
TGTGCCAGCAGCTCGTGGGGTAGTGGGGGGCAAGAGACCCAGTACTTC | CASSSWGSGGQETQYF | NA | TRBJ2-5 | NA | TRBV5-6
TGTGCCAGCAGTGAATCTTCGGTTAGCAATCAGCCCCAGCATTTT | CASSESSVSNQPQHF | NA | TRBJ1-5 | NA | TRBV2
TGCGCCAGCAGCCAAGGTGGGACAGTGTCTGGAAACACCATATATTTT | CASSQGGTVSGNTIYF | few | TRBJ1-3 | TRBD1 | TRBV4-3